This TCR beta chain was retrieved from a study of blood T cells in healthy people across ages. Next came a second PCR, run for about 6 to 11 cycles, which used a sample-barcoded 5' primer along with a J-beta primer mix. TCRdb reprocessed the 5' RACE reads via MiXCR and lists one record per CDR3 protein. The table includes around 2 million distinct CDR3 sequences, about two fifths detected once. The origin of this receptor is a human donor in good health. Sequencing input: blood.

The CDR3 here is CASSLDPGLAGVKADTQYF. The CDR3 nucleotides read TGTGCCAGCAGCTTAGATCCGGGACTAGCGGGGGTAAAGGCAGATACGCAGTATTTT. The V gene is TRBV7-2, the J gene TRBJ2-3; TRBD2 matches 14 bases. V gave up 1 base and J gave up 4 bases; unmatched junction bases: 10. The CDR3 extends over 19 amino acids. Germline V CDR1 and CDR2: SGHTA, FQGNSA.